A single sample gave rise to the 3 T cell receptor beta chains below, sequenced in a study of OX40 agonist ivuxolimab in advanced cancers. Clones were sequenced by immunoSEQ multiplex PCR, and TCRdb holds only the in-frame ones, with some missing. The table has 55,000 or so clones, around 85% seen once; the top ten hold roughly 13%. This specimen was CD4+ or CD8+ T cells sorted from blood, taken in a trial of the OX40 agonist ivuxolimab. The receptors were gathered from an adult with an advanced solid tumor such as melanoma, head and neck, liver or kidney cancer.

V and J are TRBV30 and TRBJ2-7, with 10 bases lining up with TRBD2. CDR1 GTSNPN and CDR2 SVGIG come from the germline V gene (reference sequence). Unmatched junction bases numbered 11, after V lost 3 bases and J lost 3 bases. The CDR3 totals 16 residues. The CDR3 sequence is CAWREPWTSGFYEQYF. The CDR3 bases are TGTGCCTGGAGAGAGCCCTGGACTAGCGGTTTCTACGAGCAGTACTTC.

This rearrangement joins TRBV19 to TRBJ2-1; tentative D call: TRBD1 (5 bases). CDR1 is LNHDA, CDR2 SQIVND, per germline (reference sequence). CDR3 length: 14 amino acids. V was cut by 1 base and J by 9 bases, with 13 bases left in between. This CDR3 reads CASSIGARAGEQFF. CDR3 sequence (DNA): TGTGCCAGTAGTATAGGAGCCAGGGCCGGTGAGCAGTTCTTC.

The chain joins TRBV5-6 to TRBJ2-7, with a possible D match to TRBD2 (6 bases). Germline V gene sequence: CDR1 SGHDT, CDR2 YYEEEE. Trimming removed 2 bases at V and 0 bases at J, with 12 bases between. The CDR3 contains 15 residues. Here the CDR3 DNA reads TGTGCCAGCAGCTTCATGGGGGGAATCTCCTACGAGCAGTACTTC. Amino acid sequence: CASSFMGGISYEQYF.